The 30 T cell receptor beta chains below were found in one sample sequenced in a study of shared clonotypes between healthy human individuals. Only in-frame clones appear in the TCRdb table, and some are missing; sequencing was by immunoSEQ multiplex PCR. The sample holds some 630,000 clones; roughly 70% are singletons and the top ten take approximately 2%. The sequenced sample consisted of memory CD4+ T cells sorted from blood. Subset in this sample: CD45RA-negative fraction. The source is a woman aged 30 to 39 in good health.

The chain uses TRBV28 and TRBJ2-7; D not certain. V was pared by 5 bases and J by 2 bases, with 10 bases between. Per the germline V gene, CDR1 is MDHEN and CDR2 is SYDVKM. The CDR3 spans 13 residues. The DNA for the CDR3 is TGTGCCAGCAGTACGACTGCAGCCTACGAGCAGTACTTC. As protein: CASSTTAAYEQYF. Looking up the rest from reference TRBV28 and TRBJ2-7 gives the full variable domain: DVKVTQSSRYLVKRTGEKVFLECVQDMDHENMFWYRQDPGLGLRLIYFSYDVKMKEKGDIPEGYSVSREKKERFSLILESASTNQTSMYLCASSTTAAYEQYFGPGTRLTVT.

This rearrangement joins TRBV28 to TRBJ1-5; possible D gene TRBD1, 5 bases. V lost 2 bases and J 11 bases, leaving 25 bases between the germline ends. This CDR3 is 17 amino acids long. The V gene's germline CDR1 is MDHEN and CDR2 SYDVKM. The CDR3 DNA is TGTGCCAGCAGTTTACCACACCTTTCAGGGTACGGCGGGGCCCAGCATTTT. This gives the protein CASSLPHLSGYGGAQHF.

The V gene is TRBV4-1, the J gene TRBJ1-2; no firm D call. The CDR3 spans 14 residues. V was cut by 2 bases and J by 2 bases, with 9 bases left in between. Germline V gene lookup returns CDR1 MGHRA and CDR2 YSYEKL. The CDR3 bases are TGCGCCAGCAGCCAAACGTCCTACAACTATGGCTACACCTTC. This sequence encodes CASSQTSYNYGYTF.

This chain connects TRBV11-1 to TRBJ1-4, with D uncertain. Trimming removed 5 bases from V and 1 base from J, with 8 bases in between. The CDR3 is 14 amino acids. Germline CDR1 reads SGHAT; CDR2 reads FQDESV (reference sequence). The CDR3 DNA follows: TGTGCCAGCAGCCCGCGGAGAACTAATGAAAAACTGTTTTTT. Translated, it gives CASSPRRTNEKLFF.

This clone was seen more than once but under ten times. CDR3 amino acids: CASSPRRGVQETQYF. DNA for the CDR3: TGTGCCAGCAGCCCCCGCAGGGGCGTCCAAGAGACCCAGTACTTC. This chain links TRBV5-6 with TRBJ2-5; D perhaps matches TRBD1 (6 bases). With 4 bases removed from V and 1 base from J, the gap between germline ends came to 14 bases. Germline-derived CDR1 and CDR2 are SGHDT and YYEEEE. This CDR3 is 15 amino acids long. Using reference TRBV5-6 and TRBJ2-5 for the parts outside the CDR3, the full variable domain is DAGVTQSPTHLIKTRGQQVTLRCSPKSGHDTVSWYQQALGQGPQFIFQYYEEEERQRGNFPDRFSGHQFPNYSSELNVNALLLGDSALYLCASSPRRGVQETQYFGPGTRLLVL.

The chain links TRBV27 to TRBJ1-4; D perhaps matches TRBD1 (5 bases). The CDR3 is made up of 15 amino acids. Germline values: CDR1 MNHEY, CDR2 SMNVEV (reference sequence). Trimming cost V 3 bases and J 5 bases, with 13 bases left between them. Here the CDR3 reads CASSFGGTGNEKLFF. The CDR3 region has the DNA TGTGCCAGCAGTTTCGGGGGGACCGGGAATGAAAAACTGTTTTTT.

The rearrangement joins TRBV4-1 to TRBJ2-4, with 11 bases lining up with TRBD2. The junction had 11 bases not matched to a gene; V was cut back by 1 base and J by 0 bases. Germline V gene sequence: CDR1 MGHRA, CDR2 YSYEKL. CDR3 size: 20 residues. CDR3 loop: CASSQGPLAGGNLAKNIQYF. CDR3 DNA: TGCGCCAGCAGCCAAGGCCCCCTAGCGGGAGGTAATCTAGCCAAAAACATTCAGTACTTC.

The chain joins TRBV5-1 to TRBJ2-6, with D possibly matching TRBD2 (6 bases). This CDR3 is built from 15 residues. The germline V gene has CDR1 SGHRS and CDR2 YFSETQ. Trimming left V 4 bases short and J 2 bases short, with 10 bases between. CDR3 in amino acids: CASSLGGPGANVLTF. DNA of the CDR3: TGCGCCAGCAGCCTGGGAGGTCCTGGGGCCAACGTCCTGACTTTC.

This clone showed up just once. The gene calls are TRBV7-6 and TRBJ2-5; the D gene is possibly TRBD2 (5 bases). The CDR3 is 15 residues long. Germline lookup yields CDR1 SGHVS and CDR2 FNYEAQ. V was clipped by 0 bases and J by 5 bases, with 13 bases between them. The CDR3 reads CASSLAPGYLETQYF. The CDR3 DNA follows: TGTGCCAGCAGCTTAGCTCCGGGGTATTTGGAGACCCAGTACTTC.

This clone was seen a single time. The chain joins TRBV5-1 to TRBJ1-2; no firm D call. From germline, CDR1 is SGHRS and CDR2 YFSETQ. The V gene lost 1 base and the J gene lost 6 bases, with 13 bases spanning the gap. The CDR3 contains 14 residues. The CDR3: CASSLRLGEDGYTF. The CDR3 nucleotides read TGCGCCAGCAGCTTGAGGTTGGGAGAGGATGGCTACACCTTC.

This chain uses TRBV28 with TRBJ1-1; no clear D gene. The CDR3 sequence is 11 residues long. Germline lookup yields CDR1 MDHEN and CDR2 SYDVKM. Trimming shortened V by 5 bases and J by 9 bases, and 10 bases separated the two germline ends. As DNA, the CDR3 is TGTGCCAGCAGTACACCACGGAAAGCTTTCTTT. Protein sequence: CASSTPRKAFF.

The chain's CDR3 is CASSLVGSPGEKLFF. The CDR3 nucleotides are TGCGCCAGCAGCTTGGTAGGGTCCCCGGGAGAAAAACTGTTTTTT. The chain links TRBV5-1 to TRBJ1-4; D is undetermined. The CDR3 runs to 15 residues. Germline V gene lookup returns CDR1 SGHRS and CDR2 YFSETQ. V dropped 0 bases and J dropped 8 bases, with 14 bases sitting between them.

The chain recombines TRBV5-1 with TRBJ2-7; 8 bases line up with TRBD1. Germline-derived CDR1 and CDR2 are SGHRS and YFSETQ. V dropped 4 bases and J dropped 3; count of bases not matched to a gene: 9. This CDR3 is 15 amino acids long. CDR3 in DNA: TGCGCCAGCAGCATAGGAAACAGGGGGGTCTACGAGCAGTACTTC. This codes for CASSIGNRGVYEQYF.

This clone was seen more than once but under ten times. The chain recombines TRBV19 with TRBJ1-2, with a weak D call TRBD1 (5 bases). V was cut by 4 bases and J by 5 bases, with 11 bases left in between. The CDR3 is 13 residues long. CDR1 and CDR2 (germline): LNHDA, SQIVND (reference sequence). This chain's CDR3 is CASSKKTAYGYTF. CDR3 nucleotide sequence: TGTGCCAGTAGTAAGAAGACAGCTTATGGCTACACCTTC. The full variable domain, with the rest looked up from reference TRBV19 and TRBJ1-2, is DGGITQSPKYLFRKEGQNVTLSCEQNLNHDAMYWYRQDPGQGLRLIYYSQIVNDFQKGDIAEGYSVSREKKESFPLTVTSAQKNPTAFYLCASSKKTAYGYTFGSGTRLTVV.

This clone was recorded a few times. This chain connects TRBV18 to TRBJ2-7, with 9 bases matching TRBD1. Germline CDR1 and CDR2: KGHSH and LQKENI. J lost 5 bases, V lost 5 bases, and 7 bases had no gene match. The CDR3 consists of 14 residues. CDR3 in DNA: TGTGCCAGCTCAAAAACAGGGGGCAACAACGAGCAGTACTTC. Translating it yields CASSKTGGNNEQYF.

The J gene is TRBJ2-7, the V gene TRBV5-6, with a possible D match to TRBD2 (5 bases). V shed 10 bases and J shed 5 bases, with 28 bases lying between them. CDR1 and CDR2 from the germline V gene are SGHDT and YYEEEE. This CDR3 has 16 residues. CDR3: CAAYLLGVPQAHEQYF. CDR3 DNA: TGTGCCGCCTACCTCCTCGGGGTCCCCCAGGCCCACGAGCAGTACTTC.

The chain links TRBV18 to TRBJ2-1, with TRBD2 identical over 11 bases. The CDR3 has 16 residues. V lost 3 bases, J lost 8 bases, and 9 bases stayed unmatched. Per the germline V gene, CDR1 is KGHSH and CDR2 is LQKENI. CDR3: CASSPQLAGDGDEQFF. The DNA for the CDR3 is TGTGCCAGCTCACCTCAACTAGCGGGAGATGGTGATGAGCAGTTCTTC.

The chain has TRBV10-2 and TRBJ2-7; 14 bases match TRBD2. The CDR3 extends over 15 amino acids. The V and J ends lost 6 bases and 3 bases, in that order; junction bases with no gene match: 4. Germline lookup yields CDR1 WSHSY and CDR2 SAAADI. The CDR3 spells CASRRLAGGGYEQYF. The CDR3 nucleotides read TGCGCCAGCAGGAGACTAGCGGGAGGGGGCTACGAGCAGTACTTC.

The chain has TRBV2 and TRBJ1-5, with TRBD1 as a possible D gene (5 bases). Trimming cost V 5 bases and J 1 base, with 12 bases left between them. The CDR3 is made up of 15 amino acids. Per germline, CDR1 SNHLY and CDR2 FYNNEI. The CDR3 protein is CASSPQGLSNQPQHF. CDR3 bases: TGTGCCAGCAGTCCCCAGGGACTGAGCAATCAGCCCCAGCATTTT. Full variable domain (missing parts from reference TRBV2 and TRBJ1-5): EPEVTQTPSHQVTQMGQEVILRCVPISNHLYFYWYRQILGQKVEFLVSFYNNEISEKSEIFDDQFSVERPDGSNFTLKIRSTKLEDSAMYFCASSPQGLSNQPQHFGDGTRLSIL.

The rearrangement links TRBV19 to TRBJ2-7, with a tentative D call TRBD2 (6 bases). The CDR3 contains 14 residues. From germline, CDR1 is LNHDA and CDR2 SQIVND (reference sequence). Trimming pared 6 bases from V and 3 bases from J, leaving 15 bases between. Here the CDR3 reads CASRASGEGYEQYF. The DNA of the CDR3 is TGTGCCAGTAGGGCGTCGGGAGAGGGCTACGAGCAGTACTTC.

The chain is built from TRBV5-6 and TRBJ2-1; the D call may be TRBD1 or TRBD2 (5 bases each). Trimming removed 0 bases at V and 9 bases at J, with 16 bases between. Germline CDR1 is SGHDT and CDR2 is YYEEEE. This CDR3 is built from 15 residues. The CDR3 sequence is CASSLGRLARGEQFF. The CDR3 DNA reads TGTGCCAGCAGCTTGGGGAGGCTTGCGAGGGGTGAGCAGTTCTTC.

The V and J genes are TRBV7-2 and TRBJ2-2; the D is unclear. The CDR3 extends over 15 amino acids. V was pared by 1 base and J by 6 bases, with 12 bases between. The germline V gene has CDR1 SGHTA and CDR2 FQGNSA. CDR3 sequence (DNA): TGTGCCAGCAGCTTAGATGGAGTTCGGTCCGGGGAGCTGTTTTTT. Translation gives CASSLDGVRSGELFF.

The chain carries TRBV28 and TRBJ1-1, with 7 bases identical to TRBD1. The germline V gene has CDR1 MDHEN and CDR2 SYDVKM. The trim removed 7 bases at V and 0 bases at J, leaving 11 bases unmatched. There are 16 residues in the CDR3. CDR3 nucleotides: TGTGCCAGCAAATTTCCTCTGGGACAGTTGAACACTGAAGCTTTCTTT. This sequence encodes CASKFPLGQLNTEAFF.

The table lists this clone with a few counts. J is TRBJ1-5 and V is TRBV5-8, with a possible D match to TRBD1 (5 bases). CDR1 SGHTS and CDR2 YDEGEE come from the germline V gene. This CDR3 comprises 14 residues. V was shortened by 7 bases and J by 1 base, with 12 bases between the two germline ends. CDR3 amino acids: CASGGRVSNQPQHF. CDR3 in DNA: TGTGCCAGCGGGGGTAGGGTGAGCAATCAGCCCCAGCATTTT. Together with reference TRBV5-8 and TRBJ1-5, the CDR3 gives the full variable domain: EAGVTQSPTHLIKTRGQQATLRCSPISGHTSVYWYQQALGLGLQFLLWYDEGEERNRGNFPPRFSGRQFPNYSSELNVNALELEDSALYLCASGGRVSNQPQHFGDGTRLSIL.

The V gene is TRBV2, the J gene TRBJ1-4, with a weak D call TRBD1 (6 bases). V lost 6 bases and J 8 bases, leaving 19 bases between the germline ends. CDR3 length equals 15 residues. The germline gives CDR1 SNHLY, CDR2 FYNNEI. The CDR3 protein is CASRTNWGAGEKLFF. The CDR3 DNA reads TGTGCCAGCAGGACGAATTGGGGGGCCGGGGAAAAACTGTTTTTT.

This chain links TRBV29-1 with TRBJ2-3; D is uncertain. The V gene lost 4 bases and the J gene lost 7 bases, with 12 bases spanning the gap. The CDR3 totals 12 residues. Germline loops: CDR1 SQVTM, CDR2 ANQGSEA. The CDR3 region is CSVGGSEYTQYF. The CDR3 nucleotides read TGCAGCGTTGGGGGTTCGGAATATACGCAGTATTTT.

The chain joins TRBV11-2 to TRBJ2-7, with unresolved D. CDR1 and CDR2 from the germline V gene are SGHAT and FQNNGV. CDR3 length: 15 residues. The V gene lost 1 base and the J gene lost 3 bases, with 13 bases spanning the gap. In DNA, the CDR3 is TGTGCCAGCAGCTTAGGACCTGTGGGTTACTACGAGCAGTACTTC. This codes for CASSLGPVGYYEQYF.

V is TRBV19 and J is TRBJ1-3; D unclear. This CDR3 has 15 residues. Trimming shortened V by 7 bases and J by 8 bases, and 21 bases separated the two germline ends. Germline V gene data show CDR1 as LNHDA and CDR2 as SQIVND (reference sequence). The CDR3 sequence is CASTFGGPPADTIYF. CDR3 in DNA: TGTGCCAGTACATTCGGAGGCCCCCCGGCGGACACCATATATTTT.

V is TRBV4-1 and J is TRBJ2-7; D gene unclear. Germline lookup yields CDR1 MGHRA and CDR2 YSYEKL. V was pared by 0 bases and J by 2 bases, with 8 bases between. This CDR3 contains 14 residues. In DNA form, the CDR3 reads TGCGCCAGCAGCCAAGATGCCCATACCTACGAGCAGTACTTC. Translated, it gives CASSQDAHTYEQYF.

This clone was picked up a small number of times. The chain couples TRBV2 to TRBJ1-2; the D gene is possibly TRBD1 (5 bases). The V and J ends lost 3 bases and 8 bases respectively, with 13 bases between them. This CDR3 has 13 amino acids. Germline assignment: CDR1 SNHLY and CDR2 FYNNEI. The CDR3 bases are TGTGCCAGCAGTGACAGGGTTGTGGTCGGCTACACCTTC. Its protein product is CASSDRVVVGYTF.